This T cell receptor beta chain was captured by sequencing in a study of T cells in Graves' hyperthyroidism and ophthalmopathy. The study, taken as a whole, reports: Among thyroid clonotypes expanded above 0.001, most also appeared in blood.

The hyperthyroidism patients had all been newly diagnosed, and their disease duration was under 2 months. Their ages ranged from 18 to 65 years. Turning to this clonotype: What it binds is not known.

Trimming stripped 3 bases from V and 8 bases from J, with 10 bases between. The CDR3 has 12 amino acids. Germline V gives CDR1 SGDLS, CDR2 YYNGEE. RNA transcripts gave rise to amplified TCR beta CDR3 regions. A set of HTBI primers served as the primers for a first-round RT-PCR of the TCR CDR3. MiXCR was run by TCRdb on the multiplex PCR reads, yielding one entry per CDR3 protein. The sample contains about 500,000 distinct CDR3 sequences, 16% of which appear only once. This sequence originates from a woman between 18 and 29 years old with Graves' hyperthyroidism. The sequenced material came from blood. This chain links TRBV9 with TRBJ2-3; no clear D gene. CDR3: CASSEGQSTQYF. CDR3 bases: TGTGCCAGCAGCGAAGGTCAAAGTACGCAGTATTTT. The full variable domain, its missing parts supplied by reference TRBV9 and TRBJ2-3, is DSGVTQTPKHLITATGQRVTLRCSPRSGDLSVYWYQQSLDQGLQFLIQYYNGEERAKGNILERFSAQQFPDLHSELNLSSLELGDSALYFCASSEGQSTQYFGPGTRLTVL.